The clone carrying this T cell receptor (beta chain) has a count of ten or more. The sample is drawn from a study of CD8 T cells in ankylosing spondylitis. A single record per CDR3 protein comes from TCRdb applying MiXCR to the 5' RACE reads. The sample records about 340,000 distinct CDR3 sequences, roughly 14% being singletons. The germline V gene has CDR1 SEHNR and CDR2 FQNEAQ (reference sequence). The ends were cut back, 3 bases at V and 3 bases at J, with 3 bases in the middle. This CDR3 comprises 11 residues. The sample consisted of blood, either unsorted or a sorted T cell fraction (not recorded which). The chain combines TRBV7-9 with TRBJ2-7; D is ambiguous. This receptor was taken from a male donor with ankylosing spondylitis or in good health (not recorded which). DNA of the CDR3: TGTGCCAGCAGCTTTGACTACGAGCAGTACTTC. Protein product: CASSFDYEQYF.